The 3 T cell receptor beta chains presented below share a single source sample, sequenced in a study of cytomegalovirus exposure and HLA in healthy donors. The PCR made use of 60 Vbeta and 13 Jbeta primers. Here immunoSEQ multiplex PCR was the method, and the copy in TCRdb shows in-frame clones only, minus some. Among over 110,000 clones listed, 79% were seen once. Sequencing input: PBMCs. The receptors here all came from a young man in good health and CMV-seronegative.

This chain links TRBV19 with TRBJ2-7; TRBD1 agrees at 7 bases. Germline values: CDR1 LNHDA, CDR2 SQIVND (reference sequence). V lost 3 bases to trimming and J lost 1 base; unmatched junction nucleotides: 3. The CDR3 is 14 residues long. This CDR3 reads CASSMARGSYEQYF. The CDR3 DNA is TGTGCCAGTAGTATGGCCAGGGGGTCCTACGAGCAGTACTTC. The variable domain in full, with the rest retrieved from reference TRBV19 and TRBJ2-7, is DGGITQSPKYLFRKEGQNVTLSCEQNLNHDAMYWYRQDPGQGLRLIYYSQIVNDFQKGDIAEGYSVSREKKESFPLTVTSAQKNPTAFYLCASSMARGSYEQYFGPGTRLTVT.

This clone was picked up one time. The chain recombines TRBV9 with TRBJ1-2; no clear D gene. The V and J ends lost 2 bases and 2 bases respectively, with 7 bases between them. The CDR3 has 13 residues. Germline CDR1 SGDLS, CDR2 YYNGEE. DNA for the CDR3: TGTGCCAGCAGCGTTAGACTCAACTATGGCTACACCTTC. Amino acid sequence: CASSVRLNYGYTF.

The CDR3 loop reads CASSQDPRDRGYGANVLTF. In nucleotides, the CDR3 is TGTGCCAGCAGCCAAGATCCCCGGGACAGGGGGTATGGGGCCAACGTCCTGACTTTC. V usage is TRBV14 and J usage is TRBJ2-6; 11 bases line up with TRBD1. V shed 0 bases and J 3 bases; nucleotides not matched to a gene: 7. CDR3 length: 19 residues. The germline V gene encodes CDR1 SGHDN and CDR2 FVKESK.